A selection of T cell receptor beta chains follows, all from one sample in a study of regulatory T cells in long-lasting Graves disease. From the multiplex PCR reads, TCRdb called clonotypes with MiXCR, one entry per CDR3 protein. The sample includes approximately 470,000 distinct CDR3 sequences, roughly 20% seen only once; the top ten take 7.8%. The input for sequencing was peripheral blood mononuclear cells (PBMCs), taken when the disease was refractory, from a patient treated with antithyroid drugs. Every receptor here comes from a female donor with Graves disease. Each CDR3 is given with its conserved first and last residue.

v_gene,j_gene,CDR3aa
TRBV19,TRBJ1-5,CASSITGFGNQPQHF
TRBV6-5,TRBJ1-2,CASSYSAGTYGYTF
TRBV4-1,TRBJ1-6,CASSQVGGGSPLHF
TRBV20-1,TRBJ2-1,CSARSRDSSYNEQFF
TRBV7-9,TRBJ1-5,CASRKGDRGGPLLNQPQHF
TRBV27,TRBJ1-2,CASSLYPRDSLSGYTF
TRBV6-1,TRBJ2-7,CASDRVGYEQYF
TRBV9,TRBJ1-3,CASSVGGQPPGNTIYF
TRBV2,TRBJ2-2,CAGLAGVNTGELFF
TRBV4-1,TRBJ2-2,CASSQVGTGELFF
TRBV28,TRBJ2-7,CASSSSSGGYEQYF
TRBV5-6,TRBJ2-7,CASSPRGFYEQYF
TRBV9,TRBJ1-2,CASSGTEGRLYGYTF
TRBV7-3,TRBJ1-1,CASSLRSGQAFF
TRBV3-1,TRBJ1-1,CASSHDVREAFF
TRBV19,TRBJ2-5,CASSGVDGETQYF
TRBV27,TRBJ1-5,CASSIPGTGQPQHF
TRBV19,TRBJ1-5,CASSIRGMMPQHF
TRBV11-2,TRBJ2-7,CASSKDIYEQYF